This is a list of T cell receptor beta chains from one sample in a study of T cell changes during pregnancy in multiple sclerosis. Using immunoSEQ multiplex PCR, the repertoire was profiled, and TCRdb retains in-frame clones only, with some absent. The table lists tens of thousands of clones, roughly 92% of them singletons. Sequences were derived from CD8+ T cells from peripheral blood mononuclear cells, sampled in the third trimester of pregnancy. These TCRs come from a female donor in good health, enrolled as a control in a pregnancy study. Each CDR3 is given with its conserved first and last residue. The D gene is left open where the match is weak. Some rows mark clone size as missing; the rest say once, few, many or name a class of expanded clone.

J gene | D gene | V gene | clone size | CDR3 DNA | CDR3 protein
TRBJ2-1 | NA | TRBV7-9 | once | TGTGCCAGCAACGTGGGGGGGCTAACCTACAATGAGCAGTTCTTC | CASNVGGLTYNEQFF
TRBJ1-1 | NA | TRBV11-2 | NA | TGTGCCAGCAGCTTATTAGCGGCGGGGAACACTGAAGCTTTCTTT | CASSLLAAGNTEAFF
TRBJ2-5 | NA | TRBV9 | NA | TGTGCCAGCAGCGTAGGCACCAGGGAAGAGACCCAGTACTTC | CASSVGTREETQYF
TRBJ1-1 | NA | TRBV13 | NA | TGTGCCAGCAGCTCCCGACAGCTCGATGAAGCTTTCTTT | CASSSRQLDEAFF
TRBJ1-1 | TRBD1 | TRBV13 | NA | TGTGCCAGCAGCCCTGACAGGGGGGACACTGAAGCTTTCTTT | CASSPDRGDTEAFF
TRBJ2-7 | NA | TRBV5-6 | NA | TGTGCCAGCAGCTTGGGTTACTACGAGCAGTACTTC | CASSLGYYEQYF
TRBJ1-4 | TRBD1 | TRBV18 | once | TGTGCCAGCTCACCTTCGGGACAGGGGAATGAAAAACTGTTTTTT | CASSPSGQGNEKLFF
TRBJ2-6 | NA | TRBV6-1 | medium-sized | TGTGCCAGCAGTGAACTCTCTGGGGCCAACGTCCTGACTTTC | CASSELSGANVLTF
TRBJ2-7 | NA | TRBV6-5 | NA | TGTGCCAGCAGTTATACGGGGGGCCTGAATTTGTGGTACTTC | CASSYTGGLNLWYF
TRBJ1-1 | TRBD1 | TRBV7-9 | NA | TGTGCCAGCAGATCCGGGACAGGGGGCGCGGACACTGAAGCTTTCTTT | CASRSGTGGADTEAFF
TRBJ2-1 | NA | TRBV2 | NA | TGTGCCAGCAGTGGAGGCAACCGGAGTTTCTACAATGAGCAGTTCTTC | CASSGGNRSFYNEQFF
TRBJ1-3 | TRBD1 | TRBV6-6 | NA | TGTGCCAGCAGTTACTCGCAGGGGGATTGGGGAAACACCATATATTTT | CASSYSQGDWGNTIYF
TRBJ2-3 | TRBD2 | TRBV4-3 | NA | TGCGCCAGCAGCCAAAGCGGGGGGGGTTCAGATACGCAGTATTTT | CASSQSGGGSDTQYF
TRBJ2-2 | NA | TRBV4-3 | NA | TGCGCCAGCAGCCAAACGGGGGGCTACACCGGGGAGCTGTTTTTT | CASSQTGGYTGELFF
TRBJ1-1 | TRBD1 | TRBV7-6 | NA | TGTGCCAGCAGCTTGACACAGGGGGCGGGGGCTTTCTTT | CASSLTQGAGAFF
TRBJ2-1 | TRBD1 | TRBV27 | NA | TGTGCCAGCAGAAGCGGACAGGGGTTTAACAATGAGCAGTTCTTC | CASRSGQGFNNEQFF
TRBJ2-3 | TRBD2 | TRBV6-5 | NA | TGTGCCAGCAGTTCTCGGGGGGAAGGCACAGATACGCAGTATTTT | CASSSRGEGTDTQYF
TRBJ1-2 | NA | TRBV29-1 | NA | TGCAGCGTTGAGTTGCAAGAGCACTATGGCTACACCTTC | CSVELQEHYGYTF
TRBJ2-7 | NA | TRBV7-9 | NA | TGTGCCAGCAGCTTAGTCCGCTACGAGCAGTACTTC | CASSLVRYEQYF
TRBJ1-4 | NA | TRBV30 | NA | TGTGCCTGGAGTATTGGGGTTGGAGGGGAAAAACTGTTTTTT | CAWSIGVGGEKLFF
TRBJ2-7 | NA | TRBV7-2 | NA | TGTGCCAGCAGCCAAGACTATGACCCCTACTACGAGCAGTACTTC | CASSQDYDPYYEQYF
TRBJ2-1 | TRBD2 | TRBV9 | NA | TGTGCCAGCAGCCGGGGGGGCTTATCCTACAATGAGCAGTTCTTC | CASSRGGLSYNEQFF
TRBJ1-2 | NA | TRBV11-2 | NA | TGTGCCAGCAGCCCAACCCCAGGGGCCATTAACTATGGCTACACCTTC | CASSPTPGAINYGYTF
TRBJ2-3 | TRBD1 | TRBV7-7 | NA | TGTGCCAGCAGCCAGGATCCGGGACAGCATCAGTATTTT | CASSQDPGQHQYF
TRBJ1-5 | NA | TRBV5-6 | NA | TGTGCCAGCAGCCGCGTTGGACAGACAAATCAGCCCCAGCATTTT | CASSRVGQTNQPQHF
TRBJ1-5 | NA | TRBV5-6 | NA | TGTGCCAGCAGCCCCCGCGGGGGCTCCGGCAATCAGCCCCAGCATTTT | CASSPRGGSGNQPQHF
TRBJ1-3 | TRBD1 | TRBV30 | NA | TGTGCCTGGAGTGAACAGGGGGCGTCCGGAAACACCATATATTTT | CAWSEQGASGNTIYF
TRBJ1-1 | NA | TRBV5-8 | medium-sized | TGTGCCAGCAGCTTCCCCCAGAACACTGAAGCTTTCTTT | CASSFPQNTEAFF
TRBJ2-3 | NA | TRBV11-2 | NA | TGTGCCAGCAGCTTAGATCTCGCGGGGGCCACAGATACGCAGTATTTT | CASSLDLAGATDTQYF
TRBJ2-2 | TRBD1 | TRBV5-6 | NA | TGTGCCAGCAGCACGGATGACAGGGGGATAACCGGGGAGCTGTTTTTT | CASSTDDRGITGELFF
TRBJ1-1 | TRBD1 | TRBV13 | once | TGTGCCAGCAGCTTATCGGACAGGGCGGCGGCTTTCTTT | CASSLSDRAAAFF
TRBJ2-1 | NA | TRBV7-9 | NA | TGTGCCAGCAGCTTAGCACAGGGCGTTAATGAGCAGTTCTTC | CASSLAQGVNEQFF
TRBJ1-5 | TRBD1 | TRBV5-1 | NA | TGCGCCAGCAGCTTGGGGGACAGGGAGTGGAAGGGCAATCAGCCCCAGCATTTT | CASSLGDREWKGNQPQHF
TRBJ1-1 | NA | TRBV9 | NA | TGTGCCAGCAGCCCAACGTCGGGTAACACTGAAGCTTTCTTT | CASSPTSGNTEAFF